The 11 T cell receptor beta chains given below trace back to one sample, sequenced in a study of technical replicates of blood from several donors. Libraries were prepared by immunoSEQ multiplex PCR; TCRdb keeps only in-frame clonotypes and omits some of them. The sample consists of tens of thousands of clones, around 94% of them appearing once. Sequencing was carried out using T cells isolated from PBMCs. The receptors come from a human donor in good health.

This chain joins TRBV5-6 and TRBJ2-1, with D possibly TRBD2 on 6 matching bases. There are 13 residues in the CDR3. Germline CDR1 reads SGHDT; CDR2 reads YYEEEE. With 0 bases removed from V and 9 bases from J, the gap between germline ends came to 10 bases. The CDR3 protein is CASSLGLEAEQFF. Here the CDR3 DNA reads TGTGCCAGCAGCTTGGGACTAGAGGCTGAGCAGTTCTTC.

V usage is TRBV6-4 and J usage is TRBJ2-3, with TRBD2 identical over 8 bases. V lost 5 bases, J lost 7 bases, and 11 bases stayed unmatched. The CDR3 consists of 15 residues. CDR1 is MRHNA and CDR2 is SNTAGT in the germline V gene. This CDR3 reads CASSPEGGRWHTQYF. The CDR3 nucleotides read TGTGCCAGCAGTCCGGAGGGCGGGAGGTGGCATACGCAGTATTTT.

The chain recombines TRBV4-2 with TRBJ2-2; 10 bases line up with TRBD2. The germline CDR1 and CDR2 sequences are LGHNA and YNFKEQ. After removal of 0 bases from V and 5 bases from J, the junction contained 12 bases not matched to a gene. This CDR3 is built from 19 residues. CDR3 in amino acids: CASSQEQGLAGVETGELFF. CDR3 DNA: TGTGCCAGCAGCCAAGAACAGGGGCTAGCGGGAGTCGAGACCGGGGAGCTGTTTTTT.

Of note for this clone: As the CDR3 is not closed by the conserved phenylalanine or tryptophan, this likely results from a read error. The chain recombines TRBV29-1 with TRBJ2-7; possibly TRBD1 for D (5 bases). V lost 4 bases and J 7 bases, leaving 14 bases between the germline ends. The germline V gene encodes CDR1 SQVTM and CDR2 ANQGSEA. This CDR3 contains 12 residues. This chain's CDR3 is CSVAENSGEQYL. CDR3 nucleotides: TGCAGCGTTGCTGAGAACTCAGGGGAGCAGTACCTC.

The chain employs TRBV27 and TRBJ1-2; 7 nucleotides align to TRBD1. Germline CDR1 is MNHEY and CDR2 is SMNVEV (reference sequence). With V trimmed by 5 bases and J by 4 bases, 13 bases remained unmatched. The CDR3 length is 16 residues. The CDR3 region has the DNA TGTGCCAGCAGTCCTTCGAGCTCCGGGACAGTCTATGGCTACACCTTC. It yields the protein CASSPSSSGTVYGYTF.

The rearrangement links TRBV4-2 to TRBJ2-7; TRBD2 aligns across 11 bases. This CDR3 is 16 amino acids long. The junction had 5 bases not matched to a gene; V was cut back by 1 base and J by 3 bases. CDR1 is LGHNA and CDR2 is YNFKEQ in the germline V gene. CDR3 residues: CASSQGHLAGGYEQYF. Here the CDR3 DNA reads TGTGCCAGCAGCCAAGGACATCTAGCGGGAGGCTACGAGCAGTACTTC.

The rearrangement uses TRBV5-1 and TRBJ2-1; 15 nucleotides match TRBD2. The ends lost 4 bases at V and 7 bases at J; junction bases unmatched: 12. The CDR3 runs 18 residues. Germline CDR1 is SGHRS and CDR2 is YFSETQ. The CDR3 reads CASSPGLAGGPGMNEQFF. CDR3 nucleotide sequence: TGCGCCAGCAGCCCGGGACTAGCGGGGGGACCAGGGATGAATGAGCAGTTCTTC.

This clone occurred once. The chain combines TRBV7-2 with TRBJ2-7; 7 bases match TRBD2. Germline V lookup: CDR1 SGHTA, CDR2 FQGNSA. The CDR3 is made up of 15 amino acids. V shed 5 bases, J shed 5 bases, and the junction held 12 bases outside the gene matches. For the CDR3, the DNA is TGTGCCAGCAGCCCAAGGAGCCTAGCGGTCCACGAGCAGTACTTC. Translating gives CASSPRSLAVHEQYF.

V usage is TRBV4-1 and J usage is TRBJ2-7, with 8 bases aligning to TRBD2. J was trimmed by 0 bases and V by 1 base; bases with no gene match: 2. CDR3 length: 15 amino acids. Germline CDR1 reads MGHRA; CDR2 reads YSYEKL. Here the CDR3 DNA reads TGCGCCAGCAGCCAAGTAGCGGGAATCTCCTACGAGCAGTACTTC. It codes for CASSQVAGISYEQYF.

The rearrangement links TRBV27 to TRBJ2-7; 10 positions match TRBD1. The V segment lost 2 bases and the J segment 2 bases; nucleotides outside the gene matches: 15. CDR3 length: 19 amino acids. Germline CDR1 reads MNHEY; CDR2 reads SMNVEV (reference sequence). The CDR3 reads CASSLEGPGQGDPPYEQYF. As DNA, the CDR3 is TGTGCCAGCAGTTTAGAGGGACCAGGACAGGGGGACCCCCCCTACGAGCAGTACTTC.

This clone was found a few times. The V and J genes are TRBV14 and TRBJ1-1, with D unclear. Germline V gene lookup returns CDR1 SGHDN and CDR2 FVKESK. The V end lost 4 bases, the J end lost 9 bases, and 12 bases lay between the germline ends. The CDR3 has 12 residues. Here the CDR3 DNA reads TGTGCCAGCAGCCTCAGTCGGGTAAAAGCTTTCTTT. As protein: CASSLSRVKAFF.